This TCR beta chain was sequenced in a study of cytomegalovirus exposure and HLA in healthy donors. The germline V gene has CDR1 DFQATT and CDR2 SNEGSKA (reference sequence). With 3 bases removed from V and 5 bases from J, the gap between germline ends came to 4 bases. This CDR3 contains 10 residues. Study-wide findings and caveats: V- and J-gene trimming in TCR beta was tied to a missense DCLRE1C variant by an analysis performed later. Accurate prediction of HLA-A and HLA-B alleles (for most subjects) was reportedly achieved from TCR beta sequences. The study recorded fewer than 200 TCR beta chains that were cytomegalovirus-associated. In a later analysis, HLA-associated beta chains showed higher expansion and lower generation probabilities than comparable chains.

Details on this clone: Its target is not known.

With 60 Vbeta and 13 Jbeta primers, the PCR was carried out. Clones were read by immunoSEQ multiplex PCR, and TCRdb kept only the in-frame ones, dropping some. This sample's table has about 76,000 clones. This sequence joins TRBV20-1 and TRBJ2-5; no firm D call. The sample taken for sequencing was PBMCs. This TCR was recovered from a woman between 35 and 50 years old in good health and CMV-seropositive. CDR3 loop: CSASFETQYF. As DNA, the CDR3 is TGCAGTGCTAGCTTTGAGACCCAGTACTTC.